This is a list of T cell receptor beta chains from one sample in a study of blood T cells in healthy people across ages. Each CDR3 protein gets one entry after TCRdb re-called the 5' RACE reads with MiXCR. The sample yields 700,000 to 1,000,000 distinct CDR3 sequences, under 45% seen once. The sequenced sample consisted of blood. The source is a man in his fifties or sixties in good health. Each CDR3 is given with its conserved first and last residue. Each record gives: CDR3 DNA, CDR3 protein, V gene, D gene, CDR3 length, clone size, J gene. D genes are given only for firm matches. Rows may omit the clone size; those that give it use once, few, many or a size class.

TGTGTCAGCAGTTCGGGGGGGGCCTACAATGAGCAGTTCTTC,CVSSSGGAYNEQFF,TRBV6-6,TRBD2,14,.,TRBJ2-1
TGTGCCAGCAGCGCGGACAGGGATGAGCAGTTCTTC,CASSADRDEQFF,TRBV11-2,TRBD1,12,.,TRBJ2-1
TGTGCCAGCAGCTACGACAGGGGACCAACCTACGAGCAGTACTTC,CASSYDRGPTYEQYF,TRBV14,TRBD1,15,few,TRBJ2-7
TGCAGTGCTAGCGGGGACAGATCCTACAATGAGCAGTTCTTC,CSASGDRSYNEQFF,TRBV20-1,TRBD1,14,many,TRBJ2-1
TGTGCCAGCAGCTTCGGGACTACTAGCACAGATACGCAGTATTTT,CASSFGTTSTDTQYF,TRBV7-3,TRBD2,15,.,TRBJ2-3
TGTGCCTGGAATCAAGGGGGGGCGGGACAGTTCTTC,CAWNQGGAGQFF,TRBV30,.,12,.,TRBJ2-1
TGTGCCAGCGGGACGGTCAATGAAAAACTGTTTTTT,CASGTVNEKLFF,TRBV12-3/TRBV12-4,.,12,few,TRBJ1-4
TGCGCCAGCAGTGAGTCCTTGTCTAGGGACCCCAGTGGTTCAGATACGCAGTATTTT,CASSESLSRDPSGSDTQYF,TRBV10-1,.,19,.,TRBJ2-3
TGTGCCAGCAGCCAATTAATAGCGGGACTTAAAGAGACCCAGTACTTC,CASSQLIAGLKETQYF,TRBV14,TRBD2,16,many,TRBJ2-5
TGTGCCAGCAGTGTGGGACTAGCACTAGAGACCCAGTACTTC,CASSVGLALETQYF,TRBV27,TRBD2,14,few,TRBJ2-5